This T cell receptor (beta chain) was found in a study of T cell clonality in common variable immunodeficiency. Study-wide results and caveats: Common variable immunodeficiency TCR beta sequences reportedly had fewer deletions and N-nucleotide insertions. TCRbeta clonality was increased in CVID versus healthy controls. What drives increased CVID clonality needs T cell subpopulation sequencing.

Libraries were prepared by immunoSEQ multiplex PCR; TCRdb keeps only in-frame clonotypes and omits some of them. The sample presents tens of thousands of clones, none singletons. This clone was counted only a few times. Its target is unknown. The observed sequence ends 3 residues before the CDR3 terminus, with the missing tail filled in from the germline J gene. V lost 4 bases to trimming and J lost 6 bases; unmatched junction nucleotides: 8. Germline V CDR1 and CDR2: SGHRS, YFSETQ. The CDR3 runs to 15 residues. Donors gave roughly 5 to 8 ml heparinized peripheral whole blood. The clonotype originates from a person aged 18 to 75 in good health. Sequencing input: peripheral blood mononuclear cells. V is TRBV5-1 and J is TRBJ2-1; 9 bases match TRBD1. The sequenced part of the CDR3 DNA is TGCGCCAGCAGCCCAGGACAGGGGCCCTTCAATGAG. Its protein is CASSPGQGPFNE. The whole CDR3 is CASSPGQGPFNEQFF.